This T cell receptor beta chain appears in the sequencing data of a study of a mutant IDH1 vaccine in newly diagnosed glioma listed by TCRdb under 2021. The study in broad terms: Eight vaccinations were administered to patients in weeks 1, 3, 5, 7, 11, 15, 19 and 23, corresponding to visits V03 through V10. Vaccination started 4-6 weeks after radiotherapy alone, or was given together with temozolomide cycles in the groups whose treatment included chemotherapy. Of the approximately 30 treated patients, roughly 60% were male and approximately 38% were female, and the mean age was roughly 40 years. Before enrollment, patients had received standard therapy of radiotherapy alone, temozolomide alone, or radiochemotherapy with temozolomide; most received the combination. Peripheral blood was collected at six visits: V03 (baseline), V05, V07, V10, V12 and V13. For exploratory analyses, longitudinal TCRB deep sequencing was carried out in approximately 25 treated patients wherever samples were available.

A note on this clone: This receptor's antigen is unknown. No clone much larger than this one lies a single base away; base qualities are absent.

Summary of the overall study and its limitations: Pseudoprogression seemed to be unrelated to changes in the top peripheral T cell clonotypes found by TCRB sequencing. Availability determined which PBMC samples were chosen for TCRB deep sequencing. Vaccine-induced immune responses across multiple MHC alleles were detected in 93.3% of patients. According to the authors, sample limitations meant that analyses of patient blood samples could not be reproduced.

The germline V gene encodes CDR1 SGHDT and CDR2 YYEEEE. The CDR3 spans 15 residues, from the cysteine through the phenylalanine. The DNA shown is the 45-base CDR3, in frame from base 1. The V end loses 4 bases and the J end loses 5 bases, and a stretch of 16 bases separates them. Libraries came from the immunoSEQ multiplex PCR assay. Rearranged TCR beta chain sequences were amplified with the hsTCRB Kit following the manufacturer's protocol. Sequencing of TCRB libraries was carried out on an Illumina MiSeq. Under the source paper's analysis protocol: Demultiplexing, trimming and gene mapping were performed with the kit vendor's proprietary platform. TCRdb mirrors the immuneACCESS table, restricted to in-frame sequences. Some clones are absent from its copies; in checked studies, under half trace to an unresolved V gene, and the reason for the others is unknown. V, J and clone size are those of that table, while D and trimming were read from the DNA. The sample records 70,000 to 90,000 clones, 75% to 85% of which are singletons. 2% to 2.5% of the sample rests with the top ten.

Interpreted using the paper, the time point label stands for: week 23, last vaccination. Every vaccine dose consisted of 300 ug of a 20-mer mutant IDH1 peptide in Montanide, administered subcutaneously together with topical imiquimod. All donors had newly diagnosed IDH1-mutant astrocytomas of WHO grade 3 or 4 that showed loss of nuclear ATRX. The samples were drawn from NOA16, a multicentre, single-arm, open-label phase I trial in Germany that tested a mutant IDH1 peptide vaccine in humans for the first time. The DNeasy Blood and Tissue Kit was used to extract genomic DNA from EDTA blood for TCRB sequencing.

The rearrangement combines TRBV5-6 with TRBJ1-5; 5 matching bases give a weak D call of TRBD1. The sample consisted of PBMCs, taken from a glioma patient whose treatment included an IDH1 peptide vaccine. This receptor was obtained from a man younger than 40 with glioma. Some clones in this sample may be carry-over from other donors' samples. The nucleotide sequence is given as TGTGCCAGCAGCGGGGGACGGGAGGACGATCAGCCCCAGCATTTT. This encodes CASSGGREDDQPQHF.